A single sample gave rise to the 29 T cell receptor beta chains below, sequenced in a study of blood T cells in healthy people across ages. A second 7 to 11 cycle PCR used barcoded and J-beta primers. TCRdb reprocessed the 5' RACE reads with MiXCR, giving one entry per CDR3 protein. The table shows approximately 880,000 distinct CDR3 sequences, with 48% occurring only once. Material: blood. All receptors come from a man aged 25-45 years in good health.

The V call is TRBV20-1, the J call TRBJ2-1; TRBD2 aligns across 8 bases. Germline V gene lookup returns CDR1 DFQATT and CDR2 SNEGSKA (reference sequence). This CDR3 comprises 13 residues. The J segment lost 7 bases and the V segment lost 5 bases, leaving 7 bases of the junction unmatched. CDR3 coding DNA: TGCAGTGCTCCCCGCGGGGGGTTAAATGAGCAGTTCTTC. Translating gives CSAPRGGLNEQFF.

The CDR3 nucleotides read TGTGCCAGCAGCCTCGGGGGGGTCGGAGTGGAGACCCAGTACTTC. Its protein product is CASSLGGVGVETQYF. The chain recombines TRBV7-9 with TRBJ2-5, with TRBD2 matching 8 bases. Trimming took 5 bases from V and 5 from J; bases not matched to a gene: 10. Germline V gene lookup returns CDR1 SEHNR and CDR2 FQNEAQ (reference sequence). This CDR3 is built from 15 residues.

Ten or more counts support this clonotype. The J gene is TRBJ1-1, the V gene TRBV29-1; 7 bases line up with TRBD1. The J segment lost 5 bases and the V segment lost 7 bases, leaving 7 bases of the junction unmatched. CDR1 SQVTM and CDR2 ANQGSEA come from the germline V gene. The CDR3 contains 12 residues. The CDR3 DNA sequence: TGCAGCGGCGGGACAGAGAGTACTGAAGCTTTCTTT. It codes for CSGGTESTEAFF.

V gene TRBV29-1 combines with J gene TRBJ2-7; the D is unclear. In germline, CDR1 is SQVTM, CDR2 ANQGSEA. Deletions cut 1 base from V and 3 bases from J, with 4 bases between. This CDR3 spans 11 amino acids. This chain's CDR3 is CSVEADYEQYF. In nucleotides, the CDR3 is TGCAGCGTTGAAGCGGACTACGAGCAGTACTTC.

The chain combines TRBV3-1 with TRBJ2-7; D remains unclear. V lost 6 bases, J lost 3 bases, and 18 bases lay in between. Germline-derived CDR1 and CDR2 are LGHDT and YNNKEL (reference sequence). The CDR3 runs to 15 residues. The CDR3 coding sequence is TGTGCCAGCAGTTCTCTGACCAGTGGCATCTACGAGCAGTACTTC. As protein: CASSSLTSGIYEQYF.

This clonotype showed up just a few times. V gene TRBV20-1 combines with J gene TRBJ1-1, with 7 bases identical to TRBD1. Germline V gene data show CDR1 as DFQATT and CDR2 as SNEGSKA (reference sequence). CDR3 size: 14 residues. With 0 bases clipped from V and 1 base from J, the junction kept 2 bases outside the gene matches. The CDR3 nucleotides are TGCAGTGCTAGAGATCAGGGGGGGAACACTGAAGCTTTCTTT. The encoded protein is CSARDQGGNTEAFF.

V is TRBV5-1 and J is TRBJ1-5; D is undetermined. The CDR3 contains 14 residues. The V end lost 2 bases, the J end lost 5 bases, and 11 bases lay between the germline ends. Germline CDR1 and CDR2: SGHRS and YFSETQ. The CDR3 coding sequence is TGCGCCAGCAGCTTACGAGGAGTTTATCAGCCCCAGCATTTT. Translation gives CASSLRGVYQPQHF.

This clonotype occurred a few times. This chain's CDR3 is CSAPYTSGYNEQFF. DNA for the CDR3: TGCAGTGCTCCTTATACTAGCGGGTACAATGAGCAGTTCTTC. This sequence joins TRBV20-1 and TRBJ2-1; 9 bases line up with TRBD2. Trimming removed 5 bases from V and 4 bases from J; junction bases left unmatched: 6. Germline CDR1 and CDR2: DFQATT and SNEGSKA (reference sequence). This CDR3 comprises 14 residues.

This chain uses TRBV6-4 with TRBJ2-1; 7 nucleotides match TRBD2. The CDR3 sequence is 15 residues long. V was pared by 4 bases and J by 6 bases, with 9 bases of the junction left unmatched. Germline values: CDR1 MRHNA, CDR2 SNTAGT. The CDR3: CASSVGLAEANEQFF. Written as DNA, the CDR3 is TGTGCCAGCAGTGTCGGGCTAGCGGAGGCCAATGAGCAGTTCTTC.

This clonotype was found a few times. The gene calls are TRBV7-2 and TRBJ2-7; 7 nucleotides agree with TRBD1. This CDR3 is 15 amino acids long. Germline-derived CDR1 and CDR2 are SGHTA and FQGNSA. V gave up 2 bases and J gave up 2 bases; unmatched junction bases: 6. The CDR3 sequence is CASSLSTGVAYEQYF. CDR3 DNA sequence: TGTGCCAGCAGCTTAAGCACAGGGGTGGCCTACGAGCAGTACTTC.

J is TRBJ2-1 and V is TRBV4-3; possible D gene TRBD1, 6 bases. Per germline, CDR1 LGHNA and CDR2 YSLEER. Trimming removed 4 bases from V and 6 bases from J, with 16 bases in between. CDR3 size: 15 residues. CDR3 protein: CASSPAWTESNEQFF. In DNA, the CDR3 is TGCGCCAGCAGCCCTGCCTGGACAGAGAGCAATGAGCAGTTCTTC.

V and J are TRBV9 and TRBJ2-2; unclear D gene. This CDR3 has 15 residues. V dropped 0 bases and J dropped 5 bases, with 11 bases sitting between them. CDR1 and CDR2 from the germline V gene are SGDLS and YYNGEE. CDR3 sequence (DNA): TGTGCCAGCAGCGTAGAAGCCCCGCGGACCGGGGAGCTGTTTTTT. This encodes CASSVEAPRTGELFF.

The V call is TRBV27, the J call TRBJ2-7; a weak D match, TRBD1 (5 bases). CDR1 and CDR2 (germline): MNHEY, SMNVEV (reference sequence). The CDR3 spans 13 residues. V was shortened by 4 bases and J by 5 bases, with 12 bases between the two germline ends. The CDR3 spells CASSSGSVHEQYF. In DNA form, the CDR3 reads TGTGCCAGCAGTTCAGGGTCAGTACACGAGCAGTACTTC.

This clonotype showed up just a few times. The V call is TRBV18, the J call TRBJ2-7, with D perhaps matching TRBD1 (7 bases). The J call may be mistaken, given a closer DNA end match to TRBJ2-4. Per germline, CDR1 KGHSH and CDR2 LQKENI. The CDR3 covers 14 residues. CDR3 protein: CASSPPTGRNIQYF. The DNA of the CDR3 is TGTGCCAGCTCACCACCGACAGGGAGGAACATTCAGTACTTC.

This clonotype was recorded a few times. The chain recombines TRBV10-3 with TRBJ2-7; no definite D call. CDR3 length: 14 residues. Germline loops: CDR1 ENHRY, CDR2 SYGVKD. V was trimmed by 3 bases and J by 1 base, leaving 10 bases between them. CDR3 nucleotides: TGTGCCATCAGTGACAGCTATACTTCCTACGAGCAGTACTTC. This translates into CAISDSYTSYEQYF.

V is TRBV5-1 and J is TRBJ2-3; D ambiguous. The CDR3 has 15 residues. Germline V lookup: CDR1 SGHRS, CDR2 YFSETQ. V was pared by 1 base and J by 1 base, with 10 bases between. In DNA form, the CDR3 reads TGCGCCAGCAGCTTGCCCGGGTCGGGCACAGATACGCAGTATTTT. As protein: CASSLPGSGTDTQYF.

This clonotype has more than one count but fewer than ten. The chain is built from TRBV5-1 and TRBJ2-3, with 11 bases matching TRBD1. Trimming cost V 3 bases and J 5 bases; bases outside gene matches: 8. This CDR3 has 16 amino acids. Germline CDR1 and CDR2: SGHRS and YFSETQ. CDR3 coding DNA: TGCGCCAGCAGCTCCAGGACAGGGGGCTTTGGAGATACGCAGTATTTT. This translates into CASSSRTGGFGDTQYF.

The chain links TRBV7-2 to TRBJ2-3, with 8 bases that match TRBD2. Germline CDR1 reads SGHTA; CDR2 reads FQGNSA. Trimming removed 2 bases from V and 4 bases from J; junction bases left unmatched: 8. The CDR3 length is 16 residues. CDR3 loop: CASSLTGTRVSDTQYF. The CDR3 DNA is TGTGCCAGCAGCTTAACCGGGACTAGAGTATCAGATACGCAGTATTTT.

The chain couples TRBV11-1 to TRBJ2-1; TRBD2 agrees at 12 bases. The V gene's germline CDR1 is SGHAT and CDR2 FQDESV (reference sequence). The CDR3 consists of 16 residues. V dropped 0 bases and J dropped 4; count of bases not matched to a gene: 1. The CDR3 sequence: CASSLAGLAGYNEQFF. In DNA, the CDR3 is TGTGCCAGCAGCTTAGCCGGACTAGCGGGATACAATGAGCAGTTCTTC.

This clonotype was counted a few times. CDR3 DNA sequence: TGTGCCAGCAGCGGTGTAGCGGGGGGGAGCTCCTACAATGAGCAGTTCTTC. This codes for CASSGVAGGSSYNEQFF. The chain uses TRBV6-6 and TRBJ2-1; 11 bases fit TRBD2. The V and J ends lost 6 bases and 0 bases, in that order; junction bases with no gene match: 7. The CDR3 contains 17 residues. Germline lookup yields CDR1 MNHNY and CDR2 SVGAGI (reference sequence).

The CDR3 nucleotides are TGTGCCAGCAGTTACCCAACAGCGGGGGGGCCGAATGAGCAGTTCTTC. Translating gives CASSYPTAGGPNEQFF. The V call is TRBV6-2 or TRBV6-3, the J call TRBJ2-1; 10 bases map to TRBD2. V lost 2 bases, J lost 7 bases, and 8 bases stayed unmatched. The CDR3 is 16 residues long. Germline CDR1 and CDR2: MNHEY and SVGEGT.

The V and J genes are TRBV11-2 and TRBJ2-4; a weak D match, TRBD2 (5 bases). Germline V gene sequence: CDR1 SGHAT, CDR2 FQNNGV. This CDR3 region has 13 residues. V lost 7 bases to trimming and J lost 0 bases, with 7 bases between them. The CDR3 DNA is TGTGCCAGCAAGCGGTTAGCCAAAAACATTCAGTACTTC. Translation gives CASKRLAKNIQYF.

This chain joins TRBV15 and TRBJ2-7; D unclear. This CDR3 has 14 residues. V was trimmed by 0 bases and J by 4 bases, leaving 10 bases between them. CDR1 is LNHNV and CDR2 is YYDKDF in the germline V gene (reference sequence). CDR3 amino acids: CATSRDRGRYEQYF. CDR3 bases: TGTGCCACCAGCAGAGACAGAGGACGGTACGAGCAGTACTTC.

The CDR3 region is CASSLQGGGYEKLFF. The DNA of the CDR3 is TGTGCCAGCTCACTCCAAGGGGGCGGCTATGAAAAACTGTTTTTT. The chain combines TRBV18 with TRBJ1-4, with TRBD1 matching 7 bases. The ends lost 4 bases at V and 6 bases at J; junction bases unmatched: 8. From germline, CDR1 is KGHSH and CDR2 LQKENI. The CDR3 loop spans 15 amino acids.

This clonotype was observed a few times. The chain combines TRBV10-3 with TRBJ2-1; maybe TRBD2 (7 bases). The CDR3 sequence is 16 residues long. The ends were cut back, 6 bases at V and 9 bases at J, with 24 bases in the middle. Germline V gene data show CDR1 as ENHRY and CDR2 as SYGVKD. The CDR3, as DNA: TGTGCCATCAGAGGGACCGCGGGGGCCACGACGACTGAGCAGTTCTTC. Translation: CAIRGTAGATTTEQFF.

This clonotype was picked up many times. The chain recombines TRBV5-1 with TRBJ2-3; 7 bases line up with TRBD1. In germline, CDR1 is SGHRS, CDR2 YFSETQ. This CDR3 spans 12 amino acids. The V and J ends lost 4 bases and 6 bases, in that order; junction bases with no gene match: 2. CDR3 amino acids: CASSTTGDTQYF. DNA for the CDR3: TGCGCCAGCAGCACGACAGGGGATACGCAGTATTTT.

The CDR3 DNA reads TGTGCCAGCAGTTCGCTAGCGGGGGGGATCTCCTACAATGAGCAGTTCTTC. It is translated as CASSSLAGGISYNEQFF. The chain carries TRBV6-5 and TRBJ2-1; 12 bases agree with TRBD2. V shed 4 bases, J shed 0 bases, and the junction held 4 bases outside the gene matches. Germline loops: CDR1 MNHEY, CDR2 SVGAGI. CDR3 length: 17 amino acids.

The CDR3 here is CASSYSGQQTYEQYF. CDR3 bases: TGTGCCAGCAGTTACTCGGGACAGCAAACCTACGAGCAGTACTTC. The rearrangement links TRBV6-6 to TRBJ2-7; 7 positions agree with TRBD1. The J segment lost 2 bases and the V segment lost 0 bases, leaving 4 bases of the junction unmatched. Germline V gives CDR1 MNHNY, CDR2 SVGAGI (reference sequence). The CDR3 extends over 15 amino acids.

The chain has TRBV30 and TRBJ2-3; D unclear. Germline V gene lookup returns CDR1 GTSNPN and CDR2 SVGIG (reference sequence). This CDR3 region has 11 residues. Trimming left V 1 base short and J 6 bases short, with 5 bases between. This CDR3 is CAWSERDTQYF. The CDR3 DNA is TGTGCCTGGAGTGAGAGGGATACGCAGTATTTT.